What follows are 27 T cell receptor beta chains derived from one specimen sequenced in a study of regulatory T cells in long-lasting Graves disease. Sequencing libraries for TCR beta were prepared with iRepertoire HTBI primers and Arm-PCR of CDR3 regions. One entry per CDR3 protein, called by TCRdb with MiXCR from the multiplex PCR reads. The table lists a few hundred thousand distinct CDR3 sequences, approximately 16% of them singletons. Time point reported: newly diagnosed GD, antithyroid drugs for less than 3 months. PBMC RNA was the source of the TCR library. This sample was also put to use in a study of T cells in Graves' hyperthyroidism and ophthalmopathy.

The sample in question was peripheral blood mononuclear cells (PBMCs), obtained at new diagnosis, from a patient treated with antithyroid drugs. The receptors derive from a woman aged 40-49 years with Graves disease.

The CDR3 protein is CASSFSLAWHEQFF. The CDR3 DNA follows: TGTGCCAGCAGCTTTTCGCTAGCCTGGCATGAGCAGTTCTTC. This rearrangement joins TRBV7-9 to TRBJ2-1, with D perhaps TRBD2 (5 bases). The CDR3 sequence is 14 residues long. Germline lookup yields CDR1 SEHNR and CDR2 FQNEAQ (reference sequence). The V end was cut by 3 bases, the J end by 8 bases, with 14 bases between.

This clonotype was found a few times. The genes are TRBV3-1 and TRBJ2-2; TRBD2 matches 14 bases. The CDR3 length is 15 residues. CDR1 is LGHDT, CDR2 YNNKEL, per germline (reference sequence). V lost 6 bases, J lost 4 bases, and 1 base stayed unmatched. This CDR3 is CASRTSGRGTGELFF. In nucleotides, the CDR3 is TGTGCCAGCAGGACTAGCGGGAGGGGCACCGGGGAGCTGTTTTTT.

This clonotype showed up many times. This rearrangement joins TRBV28 to TRBJ2-5; D may match TRBD1 or TRBD2 (6 bases each). This CDR3 comprises 17 residues. Looked up from germline, CDR1 is MDHEN and CDR2 is SYDVKM. V dropped 5 bases and J dropped 4 bases, with 23 bases sitting between them. The CDR3: CASSLTTTGALGETQYF. The DNA of the CDR3 is TGTGCCAGCAGTCTCACTACAACGGGGGCACTGGGAGAGACCCAGTACTTC.

V is TRBV19 and J is TRBJ2-2; either TRBD1 or TRBD2 may supply D (5 bases each). Germline CDR1 is LNHDA and CDR2 is SQIVND (reference sequence). The CDR3 covers 18 residues. Trimming stripped 4 bases from V and 4 bases from J, with 22 bases between. This CDR3 is CASSTPPSSGPITGELFF. The DNA for the CDR3 is TGTGCCAGTAGTACACCCCCTTCATCGGGACCGATCACCGGGGAGCTGTTTTTT. The variable domain in full, completed from reference TRBV19 and TRBJ2-2, reads DGGITQSPKYLFRKEGQNVTLSCEQNLNHDAMYWYRQDPGQGLRLIYYSQIVNDFQKGDIAEGYSVSREKKESFPLTVTSAQKNPTAFYLCASSTPPSSGPITGELFFGEGSRLTVL.

This sequence joins TRBV20-1 and TRBJ1-5, with 8 bases identical to TRBD1. Germline V CDR1 and CDR2: DFQATT, SNEGSKA (reference sequence). This CDR3 is 14 amino acids long. Losses at the gene ends were 5 bases for V and 2 bases for J; bases not matched to a gene: 5. The CDR3 reads CSARQGQGNQPQHF. The CDR3 DNA follows: TGCAGTGCTCGACAGGGGCAAGGCAATCAGCCCCAGCATTTT.

This clonotype was seen at least ten times. The J gene is TRBJ1-2, the V gene TRBV12-3 or TRBV12-4; D perhaps matches TRBD1 (6 bases). The V end was cut by 6 bases, the J end by 2 bases, with 13 bases between. The CDR3 covers 14 residues. CDR3 in DNA: TGTGCCAGCAGGAAGACAGGAATGAACTATGGCTACACCTTC. Residues: CASRKTGMNYGYTF.

The chain joins TRBV19 to TRBJ1-1; the D is unclear. From germline, CDR1 is LNHDA and CDR2 SQIVND (reference sequence). Trimming left V 0 bases short and J 10 bases short, with 12 bases between. The CDR3 extends over 13 amino acids. The CDR3 coding sequence is TGTGCCAGTAGTATAGATCGGACCCGAGGAGCTTTCTTT. Its protein is CASSIDRTRGAFF.

This clonotype was counted at least ten times. The gene calls are TRBV27 and TRBJ2-1, with TRBD2 matching over 11 bases. The germline CDR1 and CDR2 sequences are MNHEY and SMNVEV (reference sequence). The CDR3 is 19 amino acids. With V trimmed by 3 bases and J by 0 bases, 10 bases remained unmatched. The CDR3 region is CASSFLTSGITSSYNEQFF. CDR3 bases: TGTGCCAGCAGTTTCTTGACTAGCGGGATAACCTCCTCCTACAATGAGCAGTTCTTC.

CDR3 in DNA: TGTGCCACCAGTGAAGGGGACAATGAGCAGTTCTTC. Amino acid sequence: CATSEGDNEQFF. The chain is built from TRBV24-1 and TRBJ2-1; a possible D gene is TRBD1 (5 bases). The CDR3 loop spans 12 amino acids. The ends were cut back, 4 bases at V and 5 bases at J, with 5 bases in the middle. Germline assignment: CDR1 KGHDR and CDR2 SFDVKD.

The CDR3 loop is CASSPEGAGGYGYTF. CDR3 in DNA: TGTGCCAGCTCACCGGAGGGGGCTGGAGGCTATGGCTACACCTTC. The chain couples TRBV18 to TRBJ1-2, with 7 bases identical to TRBD1. The V and J ends lost 3 bases and 4 bases, in that order; junction bases with no gene match: 8. CDR3 length: 15 residues. The germline V gene encodes CDR1 KGHSH and CDR2 LQKENI. The full variable domain, completed using reference TRBV18 and TRBJ1-2, is NAGVMQNPRHLVRRRGQEARLRCSPMKGHSHVYWYRQLPEEGLKFMVYLQKENIIDESGMPKERFSAEFPKEGPSILRIQQVVRGDSAAYFCASSPEGAGGYGYTFGSGTRLTVV.

This clonotype was recorded many times. The chain is built from TRBV24-1 and TRBJ2-7, with 9 bases lining up with TRBD1. J was trimmed by 4 bases and V by 4 bases; bases with no gene match: 7. Germline CDR1 is KGHDR and CDR2 is SFDVKD. The CDR3 is 15 residues long. CDR3 region: CATSESGTGLYEQYF. In DNA form, the CDR3 reads TGTGCCACCAGTGAGTCCGGGACAGGGCTGTACGAGCAGTACTTC.

This sequence joins TRBV2 and TRBJ2-5; D unclear. The CDR3 extends over 11 amino acids. CDR1 is SNHLY, CDR2 FYNNEI, per germline. Trimming left V 3 bases short and J 5 bases short, with 4 bases between. The CDR3 loop is CASSDAETQYF. In DNA, the CDR3 is TGTGCCAGCAGTGACGCTGAGACCCAGTACTTC.

The CDR3 region has the DNA TGTGCCAGCAGTGCTGACAGGTTGGGGGGCTACACCTTC. It yields the protein CASSADRLGGYTF. The chain combines TRBV2 with TRBJ1-2, with D possibly TRBD1 on 6 matching bases. From germline, CDR1 is SNHLY and CDR2 FYNNEI. The CDR3 length is 13 residues. Between the trimmed V and J ends, which lost 4 bases and 8 bases, there was a span of 14 bases.

This clonotype was detected a few times. The chain joins TRBV7-9 to TRBJ2-2; 10 bases map to TRBD2. This CDR3 comprises 15 residues. CDR1 SEHNR and CDR2 FQNEAQ come from the germline V gene (reference sequence). The trim removed 2 bases at V and 6 bases at J, leaving 3 bases unmatched. CDR3 sequence (DNA): TGTGCCAGCAGCTTACTAGCGGGAGTTGCCGGGGAGCTGTTTTTT. Amino acid sequence: CASSLLAGVAGELFF.

V is TRBV2 and J is TRBJ2-5, with 9 nucleotides matching TRBD1. This CDR3 comprises 13 residues. V was clipped by 4 bases and J by 5 bases; unmatched bases: 2. Germline CDR1 and CDR2: SNHLY and FYNNEI. As DNA, the CDR3 is TGTGCCAGCAGTGGGACAGGGGTCGAGACCCAGTACTTC. It yields the protein CASSGTGVETQYF.

This clonotype occurred many times. The rearrangement uses TRBV28 and TRBJ2-5; 9 nucleotides agree with TRBD1. Germline CDR1 is MDHEN and CDR2 is SYDVKM. After removal of 6 bases from V and 0 bases from J, the junction contained 8 bases not matched to a gene. The CDR3 covers 16 residues. The CDR3 region has the DNA TGTGCCAGCAGAGATTCGGACAGGGGCGACCAAGAGACCCAGTACTTC. Protein product: CASRDSDRGDQETQYF. Drawing the rest from reference TRBV28 and TRBJ2-5, the complete variable domain is DVKVTQSSRYLVKRTGEKVFLECVQDMDHENMFWYRQDPGLGLRLIYFSYDVKMKEKGDIPEGYSVSREKKERFSLILESASTNQTSMYLCASRDSDRGDQETQYFGPGTRLLVL.

This clonotype was found a few times. V and J are TRBV5-1 and TRBJ1-6; D perhaps matches TRBD1 (6 bases). The CDR3 totals 15 residues. CDR1 and CDR2 from the germline V gene are SGHRS and YFSETQ. With 4 bases removed from V and 9 bases from J, the gap between germline ends came to 17 bases. DNA for the CDR3: TGCGCCAGCAGCCAGCGAACGGGGGGCTCTTCACCCCTCCACTTT. Amino acid sequence: CASSQRTGGSSPLHF.

This clonotype was seen ten or more times. This chain joins TRBV6-1 and TRBJ2-7, with TRBD2 matching 14 bases. V was pared by 9 bases and J by 2 bases, with 12 bases of the junction left unmatched. Germline lookup yields CDR1 MNHNS and CDR2 SASEGT. There are 17 residues in the CDR3. The CDR3 protein is CARIGTSGSVRPYEQYF. CDR3 DNA: TGTGCCAGAATTGGGACTAGCGGGAGCGTCCGTCCCTACGAGCAGTACTTC.

This clonotype was counted ten times or more. The gene calls are TRBV11-2 and TRBJ2-5, with 10 nucleotides matching TRBD2. The CDR3 sequence is 15 residues long. Unmatched junction bases numbered 7, after V lost 3 bases and J lost 6 bases. Germline V lookup: CDR1 SGHAT, CDR2 FQNNGV. The CDR3 loop reads CASSFVLAGTQTQYF. The CDR3 coding sequence is TGTGCCAGCAGCTTCGTACTAGCGGGAACGCAGACCCAGTACTTC.

The chain joins TRBV5-1 to TRBJ2-1, with TRBD1 matching 9 bases. Per the germline V gene, CDR1 is SGHRS and CDR2 is YFSETQ. The V gene end was trimmed by 4 bases and the J gene end by 10 bases; junction bases not matched to a gene: 6. The CDR3 is made up of 13 amino acids. CDR3: CASSSTGGYEQFF. For the CDR3, the DNA is TGCGCCAGCAGCAGTACAGGGGGCTACGAGCAGTTCTTC. The full variable domain, rest sourced from reference TRBV5-1 and TRBJ2-1, is KAGVTQTPRYLIKTRGQQVTLSCSPISGHRSVSWYQQTPGQGLQFLFEYFSETQRNKGNFPGRFSGRQFSNSRSEMNVSTLELGDSALYLCASSSTGGYEQFFGPGTRLTVL.

Ten or more counts support this clonotype. This sequence joins TRBV28 and TRBJ2-4, with a tentative D call TRBD1 (6 bases). The CDR3 has 15 residues. Germline lookup yields CDR1 MDHEN and CDR2 SYDVKM. V shed 5 bases and J shed 3 bases, with 14 bases lying between them. The DNA of the CDR3 is TGTGCCAGCAGTGAAGCACAGGGTGGCAAAAACATTCAGTACTTC. It yields the protein CASSEAQGGKNIQYF. The whole variable domain, remainder taken from reference TRBV28 and TRBJ2-4, is DVKVTQSSRYLVKRTGEKVFLECVQDMDHENMFWYRQDPGLGLRLIYFSYDVKMKEKGDIPEGYSVSREKKERFSLILESASTNQTSMYLCASSEAQGGKNIQYFGAGTRLSVL.

On this clonotype itself: One junction end does not reproduce the germline sequence, and a read error may be involved. The chain recombines TRBV7-2 with TRBJ2-1; 10 bases match TRBD1. Germline V gene data show CDR1 as SGHTA and CDR2 as FQGNSA. The CDR3 totals 18 residues. CDR3 amino acids: CASSLTGGTGRGYNDQFF. Written as DNA, the CDR3 is TGTGCCAGCAGTTTGACAGGGGGCACCGGGAGAGGGTACAATGATCAGTTCTTC. Variable domain in full (rest from reference TRBV7-2 and TRBJ2-1): GAGVSQSPSNKVTEKGKDVELRCDPISGHTALYWYRQSLGQGLEFLIYFQGNSAPDKSGLPSDRFSAERTGGSVSTLTIQRTQQEDSAVYLCASSLTGGTGRGYNDQFFGPGTRLTVL.

This clonotype was recorded a few times. This sequence joins TRBV9 and TRBJ2-2, with D unclear. The germline V gene encodes CDR1 SGDLS and CDR2 YYNGEE. V shed 5 bases and J shed 3 bases, with 11 bases lying between them. The CDR3 length is 14 residues. In DNA, the CDR3 is TGTGCCAGCAGTACCCCTGGGGACACCGGGGAGCTGTTTTTT. This sequence encodes CASSTPGDTGELFF. Variable domain in full (rest from reference TRBV9 and TRBJ2-2): DSGVTQTPKHLITATGQRVTLRCSPRSGDLSVYWYQQSLDQGLQFLIQYYNGEERAKGNILERFSAQQFPDLHSELNLSSLELGDSALYFCASSTPGDTGELFFGEGSRLTVL.

Concerning this clonotype itself: This sequence may be a read error, since a much larger clone differs from it by one base. V and J are TRBV2 and TRBJ1-2, with D possibly being TRBD1 (5 bases). V lost 7 bases and J 6 bases, leaving 9 bases between the germline ends. The CDR3 loop spans 11 amino acids. The germline V gene has CDR1 SNHLY and CDR2 FYNNEI. The CDR3 here is CASMGLNGYTF. CDR3 nucleotide sequence: TGTGCCAGCATGGGACTAAATGGCTACACCTTC.

V is TRBV13 and J is TRBJ1-2; no reliable D call. Germline V lookup: CDR1 PRHDT, CDR2 FYEKMQ (reference sequence). The CDR3 has 12 residues. Trimming took 3 bases from V and 6 from J, leaving 8 bases between them. The chain's CDR3 is CASSFIGDGYTF. Here the CDR3 DNA reads TGTGCCAGCAGCTTTATTGGCGATGGCTACACCTTC.

As to this clonotype: Possible read error: a much larger clone is one base away. The J gene is TRBJ2-1, the V gene TRBV29-1; 8 bases match TRBD2. Germline lookup yields CDR1 SQVTM and CDR2 ANQGSEA. The J segment lost 4 bases and the V segment lost 3 bases, leaving 14 bases of the junction unmatched. The CDR3 has 17 residues. The DNA for the CDR3 is TGCAGCGTTGATGGACCAGCGGGAGAGAAGGTGTACAATGAGCAGTTCTTC. Protein: CSVDGPAGEKVYNEQFF.

A few counts support this clonotype. This sequence joins TRBV5-5 and TRBJ1-2; 7 positions match TRBD1. Germline trimming cut 0 bases from V and 4 bases from J; bases unmatched to any gene: 6. CDR3 length: 15 amino acids. Per germline, CDR1 SGHKS and CDR2 YYEKEE (reference sequence). CDR3 coding DNA: TGTGCCAGCAGCTTGGGACAGGGTCCTCCCTATGGCTACACCTTC. Its translation: CASSLGQGPPYGYTF.